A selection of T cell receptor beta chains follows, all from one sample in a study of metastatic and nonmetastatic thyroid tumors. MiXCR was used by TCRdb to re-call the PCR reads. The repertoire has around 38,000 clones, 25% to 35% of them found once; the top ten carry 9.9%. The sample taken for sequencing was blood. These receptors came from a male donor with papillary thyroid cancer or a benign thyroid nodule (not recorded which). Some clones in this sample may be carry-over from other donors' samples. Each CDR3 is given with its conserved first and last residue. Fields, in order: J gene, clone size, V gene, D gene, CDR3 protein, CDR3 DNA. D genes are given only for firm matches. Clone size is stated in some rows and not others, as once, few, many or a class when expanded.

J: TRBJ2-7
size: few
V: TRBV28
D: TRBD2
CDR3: CASSFLTGGRIKNEQYF
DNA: TGTGCCAGCAGTTTCCTGACTGGCGGGAGAATTAAAAACGAGCAGTACTTC

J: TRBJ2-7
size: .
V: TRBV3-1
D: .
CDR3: CASMLSGNDQYF
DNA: TGTGCCAGCATGCTTAGCGGTAACGATCAGTACTTC

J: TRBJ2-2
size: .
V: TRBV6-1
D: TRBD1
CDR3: CASRFGRGREVGELFF
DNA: TGTGCCAGCAGATTTGGCAGGGGGCGTGAGGTCGGGGAGCTGTTTTTT

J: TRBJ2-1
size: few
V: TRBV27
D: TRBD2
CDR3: CASSPQTTSDQFF
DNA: TGTGCCAGCAGTCCCCAGACGACTAGCGATCAGTTCTTC

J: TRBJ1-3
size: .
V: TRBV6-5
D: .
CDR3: CASSYEGAAYTIYF
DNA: TGTGCCAGCAGTTACGAGGGTGCGGCGTACACCATATATTTT

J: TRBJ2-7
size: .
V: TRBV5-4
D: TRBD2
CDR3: CASRVGLAGNSYDQYF
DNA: TGTGCCAGCAGGGTGGGACTAGCGGGGAACTCCTACGATCAGTACTTC

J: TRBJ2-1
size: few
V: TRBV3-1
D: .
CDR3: CVSSQVAVVGNEQFF
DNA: TGTGTCAGCAGCCAAGTAGCGGTAGTTGGCAATGAGCAGTTCTTC

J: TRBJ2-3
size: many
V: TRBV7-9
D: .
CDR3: CASSAQADTQYF
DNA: TGTGCCAGCAGCGCCCAAGCAGATACGCAGTATTTT

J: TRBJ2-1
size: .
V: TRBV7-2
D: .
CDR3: CASSFASGFNNEQFF
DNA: TGTGCCAGCAGCTTTGCGAGCGGGTTTAACAATGAGCAGTTCTTC

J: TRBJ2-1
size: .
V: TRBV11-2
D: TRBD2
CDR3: CASSWSWTSLGEQFF
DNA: TGTGCCAGCAGCTGGAGCTGGACTAGCCTCGGTGAGCAGTTCTTC

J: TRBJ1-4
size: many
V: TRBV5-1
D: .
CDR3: CASSLGAVKDEKLFF
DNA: TGCGCCAGCAGCTTGGGGGCGGTTAAAGATGAAAAACTGTTTTTT

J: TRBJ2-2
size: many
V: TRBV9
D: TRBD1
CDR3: CASSVPGGLNTGELFF
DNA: TGTGCCAGCAGCGTTCCAGGGGGATTGAACACCGGGGAGCTGTTTTTT

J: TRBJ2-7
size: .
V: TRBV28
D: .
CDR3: CAIRLRYTDQGGYEQYF
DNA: TGTGCCATCCGCCTCCGGTACACAGATCAGGGGGGCTACGAGCAGTACTTC

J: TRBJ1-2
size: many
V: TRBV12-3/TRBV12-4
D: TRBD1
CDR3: CATTSGTGLGYGYTF
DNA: TGTGCCACCACGTCTGGGACAGGGTTGGGCTATGGCTACACCTTC

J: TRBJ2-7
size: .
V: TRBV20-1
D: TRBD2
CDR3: CSATEREGLGYEQYF
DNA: TGCAGTGCTACTGAGCGGGAGGGCCTTGGTTACGAGCAGTACTTC

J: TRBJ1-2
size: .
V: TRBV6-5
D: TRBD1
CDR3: CASSSVTGTGSYGYTF
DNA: TGTGCCAGCAGTTCCGTAACCGGGACAGGGTCGTATGGCTACACGTTC

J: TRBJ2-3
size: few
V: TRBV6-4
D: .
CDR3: CASSDWSTYTQYF
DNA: TGTGCCAGCAGTGACTGGAGCACATATACGCAGTATTTT

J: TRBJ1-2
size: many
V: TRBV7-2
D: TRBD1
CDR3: CASSLFSWDSRSLIANYGYTF
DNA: TGTGCCAGCAGCTTATTTTCTTGGGACAGCCGGTCTCTAATAGCTAACTATGGCTACACCTTC

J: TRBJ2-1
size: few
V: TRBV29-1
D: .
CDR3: CSVEVNWVVSYNEQFF
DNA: TGCAGCGTTGAAGTAAACTGGGTAGTATCCTACAATGAGCAGTTCTTC

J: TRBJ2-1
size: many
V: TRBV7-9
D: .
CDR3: CASSRRGSDINEQFF
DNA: TGTGCCAGCAGCCGGCGGGGTAGCGACATCAATGAGCAGTTCTTC

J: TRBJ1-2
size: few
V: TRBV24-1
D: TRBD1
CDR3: CATSGQGGYGYTF
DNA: TGTGCCACCAGTGGACAGGGGGGGTATGGCTACACCTTC

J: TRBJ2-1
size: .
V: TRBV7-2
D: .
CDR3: CASSFTSEQFF
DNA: TGTGCCAGCAGCTTTACGTCTGAGCAGTTCTTC

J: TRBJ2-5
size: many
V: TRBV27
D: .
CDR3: CASSLRGDPWYQETQYF
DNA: TGTGCCAGCAGTTTACGTGGGGACCCTTGGTACCAAGAGACCCAGTACTTC

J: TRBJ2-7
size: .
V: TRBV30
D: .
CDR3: CAWSRSGPSYEQYF
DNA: TGTGCCTGGAGTCGGTCAGGGCCCTCCTACGAGCAGTACTTC

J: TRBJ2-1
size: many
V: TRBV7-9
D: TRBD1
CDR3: CASSLGAGGYNEQFF
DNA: TGTGCCAGCAGCTTGGGGGCAGGGGGCTACAATGAGCAGTTCTTC

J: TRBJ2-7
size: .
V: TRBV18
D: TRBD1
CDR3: CASSPAGTGGYEQYF
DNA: TGTGCCAGCTCACCCGCCGGGACAGGGGGCTACGAGCAGTACTTC

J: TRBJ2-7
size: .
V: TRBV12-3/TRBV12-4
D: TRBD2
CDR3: CASSLGLAGTANF
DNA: TGTGCCAGCAGCCTGGGACTAGCGGGAACAGCGAACTTC

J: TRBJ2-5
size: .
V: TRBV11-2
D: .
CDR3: CASSTPGIAEETKYF
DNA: TGTGCCAGCAGCACCCCTGGAATAGCGGAAGAGACCAAGTACTTC

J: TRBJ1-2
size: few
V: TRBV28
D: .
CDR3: CASSLSYPSPAGREGYTF
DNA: TGTGCCAGCAGTTTATCTTATCCCTCTCCAGCAGGCCGAGAGGGCTACACCTTC

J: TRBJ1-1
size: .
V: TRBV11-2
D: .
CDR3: CASRPRRWDLNTEAFF
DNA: TGTGCCAGCAGACCTAGGAGGTGGGATCTGAACACTGAAGCTTTCTTT

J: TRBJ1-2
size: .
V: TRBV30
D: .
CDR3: CAWSGNPRGYGYTF
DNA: TGTGCCTGGAGTGGGAACCCACGGGGCTATGGCTACACCTTC

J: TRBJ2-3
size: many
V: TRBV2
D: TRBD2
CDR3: CASRAGQTDTQYF
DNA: TGTGCCAGCCGAGCGGGGCAGACAGATACGCAGTATTTT

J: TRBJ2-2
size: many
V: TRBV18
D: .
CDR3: CASSRLSNTGELFF
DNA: TGTGCCAGCTCACGGCTTTCGAACACCGGGGAGCTGTTTTTT

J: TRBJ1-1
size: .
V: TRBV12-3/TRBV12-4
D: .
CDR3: CASRSPGQRYEAFF
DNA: TGTGCCAGCAGATCCCCGGGTCAGAGATATGAAGCTTTCTTT

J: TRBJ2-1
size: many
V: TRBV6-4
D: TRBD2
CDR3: CASSDRGEGEQFF
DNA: TGTGCCAGCAGTGACCGGGGGGAGGGTGAGCAGTTCTTC